This T cell receptor beta chain was identified during a study of T-cell reconstitution after alpha-beta-depleted transplantation in children. The TCRbeta library was prepared with unique molecular identifiers. One entry per CDR3 protein, called by TCRdb with MiXCR from the PCR reads. Among 610,000 or so distinct CDR3 sequences listed, 25% to 30% were seen once. Note on this clonotype: The target antigen is unknown.

Study-wide results and limits: At the one-year point after transplant, T-cell counts and TCRbeta diversity were found to come mostly from T cells that had been newly produced.

This CDR3 spans 13 amino acids. Trimming stripped 0 bases from V and 4 bases from J, with 4 bases between. Looked up from germline, CDR1 is SGHKS and CDR2 is YYEKEE (reference sequence). This sample comprised PBMCs, obtained before TCRalphabeta/CD19-depleted stem cell transplant. The chain joins TRBV5-5 to TRBJ2-2, with unresolved D. The origin of this receptor is a boy under two years old with Wiskott-Aldrich syndrome, due to receive a stem cell transplant. The chain's CDR3 is CASSLATTGELFF. CDR3 coding DNA: TGTGCCAGCAGCTTGGCTACCACCGGGGAGCTGTTTTTT.